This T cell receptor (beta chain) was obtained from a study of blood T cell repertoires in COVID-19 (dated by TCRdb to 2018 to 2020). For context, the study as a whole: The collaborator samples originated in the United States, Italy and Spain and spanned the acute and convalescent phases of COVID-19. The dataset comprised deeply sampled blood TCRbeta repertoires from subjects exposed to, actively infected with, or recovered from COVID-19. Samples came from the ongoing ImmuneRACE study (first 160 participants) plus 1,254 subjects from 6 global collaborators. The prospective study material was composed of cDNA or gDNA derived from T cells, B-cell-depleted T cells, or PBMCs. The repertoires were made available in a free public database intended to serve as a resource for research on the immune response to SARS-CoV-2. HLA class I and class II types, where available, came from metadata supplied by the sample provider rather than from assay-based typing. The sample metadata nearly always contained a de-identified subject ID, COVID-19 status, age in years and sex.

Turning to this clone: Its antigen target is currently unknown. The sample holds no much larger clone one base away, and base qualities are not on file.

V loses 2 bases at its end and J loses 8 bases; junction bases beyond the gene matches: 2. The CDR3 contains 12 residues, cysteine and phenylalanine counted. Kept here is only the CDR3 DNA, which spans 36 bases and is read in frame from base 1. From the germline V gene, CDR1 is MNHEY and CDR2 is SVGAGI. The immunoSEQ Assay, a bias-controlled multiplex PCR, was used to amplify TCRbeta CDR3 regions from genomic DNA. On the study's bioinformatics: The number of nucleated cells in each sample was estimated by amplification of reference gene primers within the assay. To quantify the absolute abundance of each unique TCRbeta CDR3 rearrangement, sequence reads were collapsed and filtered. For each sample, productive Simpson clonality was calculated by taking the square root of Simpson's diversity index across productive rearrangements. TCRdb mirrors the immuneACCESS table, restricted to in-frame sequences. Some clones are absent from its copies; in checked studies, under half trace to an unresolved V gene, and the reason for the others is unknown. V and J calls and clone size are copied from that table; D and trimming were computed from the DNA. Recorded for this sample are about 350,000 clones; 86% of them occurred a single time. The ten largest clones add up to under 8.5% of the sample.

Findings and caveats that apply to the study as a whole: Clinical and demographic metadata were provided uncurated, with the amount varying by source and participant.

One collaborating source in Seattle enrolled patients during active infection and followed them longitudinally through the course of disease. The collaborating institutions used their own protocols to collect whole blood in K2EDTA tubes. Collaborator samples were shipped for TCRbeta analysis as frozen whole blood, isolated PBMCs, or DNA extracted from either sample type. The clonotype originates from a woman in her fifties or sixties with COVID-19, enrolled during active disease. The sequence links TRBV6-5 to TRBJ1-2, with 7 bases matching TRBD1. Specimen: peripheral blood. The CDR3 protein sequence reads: CASSYDRDGYTF. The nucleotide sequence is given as TGTGCCAGCAGTTACGACAGGGACGGCTACACCTTC.